The entry below gives a single TCR beta chain sequence along with its context. This sample is drawn from a study of T cell changes during pregnancy in multiple sclerosis. The method was immunoSEQ multiplex PCR; TCRdb's version includes in-frame clones alone and lacks a portion of them. The table has roughly 90,000 clones, around 90% seen once. The CDR3 is 12 amino acids. CDR1 SGHAT and CDR2 FQNNGV come from the germline V gene. Trimming took 3 bases from V and 6 from J, leaving 6 bases between them. The J gene is TRBJ1-5, the V gene TRBV11-2; D gene ambiguous. The sequence derives from a female donor in good health, enrolled as a control in a pregnancy study. The material was peripheral blood, obtained in the first trimester of pregnancy. CDR3 DNA sequence: TGTGCCAGCAGCTTTATCGGTCAGCCCCAGCATTTT. Translation gives CASSFIGQPQHF.